What follows are 22 T cell receptor beta chains derived from one specimen sequenced in a study of T cell responses to AZD1222 COVID-19 vaccine. Some clones are missing from TCRdb's copy, which holds only in-frame ones; the method was immunoSEQ multiplex PCR. The sample holds 150,000 to 200,000 clones, roughly 90% seen once. Sample: peripheral blood, taken on day 0 of AZD1222 vaccination. These receptors were taken from an adult in good health.

V and J are TRBV18 and TRBJ1-4, with D maybe TRBD1 (6 bases). V lost 5 bases and J lost 11, with 21 bases in between. This CDR3 region has 15 residues. The germline gives CDR1 KGHSH, CDR2 LQKENI. As DNA, the CDR3 is TGTGCCAGCTCATCGGGAGAGGACTTAGGGGGTAAACTGTTTTTT. Encoded protein: CASSSGEDLGGKLFF.

This chain joins TRBV2 and TRBJ1-2; D is possibly TRBD1 (5 bases). CDR1 is SNHLY, CDR2 FYNNEI, per germline. The ends were cut back, 4 bases at V and 6 bases at J, with 15 bases in the middle. The CDR3 totals 14 residues. CDR3 protein: CASSGQGGDNGYTF. CDR3 coding DNA: TGTGCCAGCAGTGGCCAGGGAGGAGATAATGGCTACACCTTC.

The DNA for the CDR3 is TGTGCCATCAGGCCTTGGGACGGCGAGCAGTACTTC. It yields the protein CAIRPWDGEQYF. The gene calls are TRBV10-3 and TRBJ2-7, with D perhaps being TRBD1 or TRBD2 (5 bases each). The V gene's germline CDR1 is ENHRY and CDR2 SYGVKD. V was shortened by 6 bases and J by 6 bases, with 12 bases between the two germline ends. CDR3 size: 12 residues.

This clone was observed a single time. The chain is built from TRBV4-1 and TRBJ2-3; 9 nucleotides match TRBD2. CDR3 length: 17 amino acids. CDR1 is MGHRA and CDR2 is YSYEKL in the germline V gene. Unmatched junction bases numbered 13, after V lost 4 bases and J lost 5 bases. The CDR3 sequence: CASSPSRASGVGDTQYF. The CDR3 coding sequence is TGCGCCAGCAGCCCCAGCAGGGCTAGCGGGGTTGGAGATACGCAGTATTTT.

The V and J genes are TRBV2 and TRBJ1-1; D remains unclear. The CDR3 totals 12 residues. Germline CDR1 and CDR2: SNHLY and FYNNEI. The V gene lost 6 bases and the J gene lost 6 bases, with 11 bases spanning the gap. CDR3 sequence (DNA): TGTGCCAGCAGGGATGGAGAGGCTGAAGCTTTCTTT. This codes for CASRDGEAEAFF.

By share, this clone counts as medium-sized. This chain joins TRBV4-2 and TRBJ2-1, with 12 bases identical to TRBD2. Trimming removed 0 bases from V and 6 bases from J; junction bases left unmatched: 0. CDR3 length equals 15 residues. Per the germline V gene, CDR1 is LGHNA and CDR2 is YNFKEQ. CDR3 bases: TGTGCCAGCAGCCAAGAGACTAGCGGGAGCAATGAGCAGTTCTTC. Amino acids: CASSQETSGSNEQFF.

V is TRBV11-1 and J is TRBJ2-5, with D tentatively TRBD1 or TRBD2 (5 bases each). The ends were cut back, 3 bases at V and 2 bases at J, with 16 bases in the middle. Germline V gene data show CDR1 as SGHAT and CDR2 as FQDESV (reference sequence). This CDR3 contains 16 residues. The CDR3 DNA sequence: TGTGCCAGCAGCTTCAGTTGGGACGGCACACAAGAGACCCAGTACTTC. This translates into CASSFSWDGTQETQYF.

This clone showed up just once. The V call is TRBV24-1, the J call TRBJ2-5; 9 positions agree with TRBD2. The CDR3 has 15 amino acids. Germline values: CDR1 KGHDR, CDR2 SFDVKD. Trimming cost V 4 bases and J 5 bases; bases outside gene matches: 7. CDR3: CATSDSGTSRETQYF. CDR3 nucleotides: TGTGCCACCAGTGACTCCGGGACTAGCCGGGAGACCCAGTACTTC.

J is TRBJ2-1 and V is TRBV25-1; no firm D call. The CDR3 extends over 11 amino acids. Trimming shortened V by 8 bases and J by 0 bases, and 2 bases separated the two germline ends. The germline V gene has CDR1 MGHDK and CDR2 SYGVNS. CDR3 loop: CASGSYNEQFF. The CDR3 nucleotides read TGTGCCAGCGGCTCCTACAATGAGCAGTTCTTC. The full variable domain, rest sourced from reference TRBV25-1 and TRBJ2-1, is EADIYQTPRYLVIGTGKKITLECSQTMGHDKMYWYQQDPGMELHLIHYSYGVNSTEKGDLSSESTVSRIRTEHFPLTLESARPSHTSQYLCASGSYNEQFFGPGTRLTVL.

V gene TRBV19 combines with J gene TRBJ2-2; TRBD2 aligns across 8 bases. This CDR3 region has 14 residues. Germline V gene lookup returns CDR1 LNHDA and CDR2 SQIVND (reference sequence). J gave up 3 bases and V 3 bases, and 0 bases lay outside the gene matches. The CDR3 reads CASSMGLDTGELFF. DNA of the CDR3: TGTGCCAGTAGTATGGGACTAGACACCGGGGAGCTGTTTTTT.

The CDR3 DNA sequence: TGTGCCAGCAGTGAGCTCAGCGGGGCCCCCTCCTACGAGCAGTACTTC. It translates to CASSELSGAPSYEQYF. The chain links TRBV6-1 to TRBJ2-7, with 7 nucleotides matching TRBD2. The CDR3 has 16 amino acids. Trimming removed 3 bases from V and 0 bases from J; junction bases left unmatched: 8. Germline CDR1 and CDR2: MNHNS and SASEGT.

The rearrangement joins TRBV9 to TRBJ1-6, with no clear D. The V end was cut by 0 bases, the J end by 9 bases, with 10 bases between. The germline V gene encodes CDR1 SGDLS and CDR2 YYNGEE. CDR3 size: 14 residues. The CDR3 DNA follows: TGTGCCAGCAGCGTAGACGGCCGAACTTCACCCCTCCACTTT. It codes for CASSVDGRTSPLHF. Supplemented by reference TRBV9 and TRBJ1-6, the full variable domain reads DSGVTQTPKHLITATGQRVTLRCSPRSGDLSVYWYQQSLDQGLQFLIQYYNGEERAKGNILERFSAQQFPDLHSELNLSSLELGDSALYFCASSVDGRTSPLHFGNGTRLTVT.

The chain combines TRBV19 with TRBJ1-2, with D possibly TRBD1 on 5 matching bases. Germline V CDR1 and CDR2: LNHDA, SQIVND (reference sequence). The CDR3 runs to 14 residues. Deletions cut 6 bases from V and 2 bases from J, with 13 bases between. CDR3 in DNA: TGTGCCAGTAGCCCCCCGGGGCTCAACTATGGCTACACCTTC. This sequence encodes CASSPPGLNYGYTF.

The chain links TRBV6-5 to TRBJ1-2; no clear D gene. The CDR3 is made up of 13 amino acids. Trimming stripped 0 bases from V and 7 bases from J, with 9 bases between. Germline CDR1 is MNHEY and CDR2 is SVGAGI. CDR3 DNA sequence: TGTGCCAGCAGTTACTCGACCGGGGTTGGCTACACCTTC. This gives the protein CASSYSTGVGYTF.

The chain uses TRBV6-5 and TRBJ2-5; D is unresolved. The CDR3 consists of 13 residues. Deletions cut 0 bases from V and 4 bases from J, with 6 bases between. Germline CDR1 is MNHEY and CDR2 is SVGAGI. This CDR3 reads CASSYSRVETQYF. The CDR3 DNA reads as TGTGCCAGCAGTTACTCGAGAGTAGAGACCCAGTACTTC.

The CDR3 bases are TGTGCCAGCAGCTTACGACTAGTTAATGAGCAGTTCTTC. Encoded protein: CASSLRLVNEQFF. The chain carries TRBV5-6 and TRBJ2-1, with D perhaps TRBD2 (6 bases). The CDR3 spans 13 residues. CDR1 SGHDT and CDR2 YYEEEE come from the germline V gene. The V end was cut by 2 bases, the J end by 7 bases, with 10 bases between.

The chain combines TRBV12-3 or TRBV12-4 with TRBJ1-2, with D unclear. The CDR3 has 13 amino acids. V dropped 3 bases and J dropped 2 bases, with 7 bases sitting between them. CDR3 region: CASSLAVNYGYTF. The DNA for the CDR3 is TGTGCCAGCAGTTTGGCAGTGAACTATGGCTACACCTTC.

CDR3 region: CAWSVGSTTNEKLFF. The CDR3 DNA follows: TGTGCCTGGAGTGTTGGCAGCACAACTAATGAAAAACTGTTTTTT. The V call is TRBV30, the J call TRBJ1-4; D is undetermined. Per germline, CDR1 GTSNPN and CDR2 SVGIG (reference sequence). Deletions cut 0 bases from V and 0 bases from J, with 8 bases between. There are 15 residues in the CDR3.

This clone showed up just once. The chain links TRBV20-1 to TRBJ2-3, with D unclear. The CDR3 is 11 residues long. Germline CDR1 DFQATT, CDR2 SNEGSKA (reference sequence). Trimming left V 3 bases short and J 1 base short, with 2 bases between. The CDR3 loop reads CSARGTDTQYF. The CDR3 nucleotides read TGCAGTGCTAGGGGCACAGATACGCAGTATTTT.

The chain is built from TRBV3-1 (or the pseudogene TRBV3-2) and TRBJ2-5; D might be TRBD1 or TRBD2, each matching 6 bases. Trimming shortened V by 6 bases and J by 4 bases, and 21 bases separated the two germline ends. The germline V gene encodes CDR1 LGHDT and CDR2 YNNKEL (reference sequence). The CDR3 totals 16 residues. Written as DNA, the CDR3 is TGTGCCAGCAGTGGTGGGGGGCTCGAGTTTGGAGAGACCCAGTACTTC. Translated: CASSGGGLEFGETQYF.

The chain is built from TRBV9 and TRBJ1-6; 12 positions agree with TRBD1. The CDR3 totals 17 residues. Germline values: CDR1 SGDLS, CDR2 YYNGEE. V lost 7 bases to trimming and J lost 5 bases; unmatched junction nucleotides: 10. This chain's CDR3 is CASSGTGGMVDNSPLHF. The DNA for the CDR3 is TGTGCCAGCTCCGGGACAGGGGGCATGGTCGATAATTCACCCCTCCACTTT.

The chain recombines TRBV18 with TRBJ1-6; tentative D call: TRBD1 (5 bases). Germline loops: CDR1 KGHSH, CDR2 LQKENI. Trimming cost V 0 bases and J 4 bases, with 10 bases left between them. The CDR3 covers 16 residues. The CDR3 bases are TGTGCCAGCTCACCACCGGGGCGGGGATATAATTCACCCCTCCACTTT. This sequence encodes CASSPPGRGYNSPLHF.